This paragraph covers one TCR beta chain sequence. The antigen remains unidentified. TCRdb's copy holds only in-frame clones and misses some; the assay was immunoSEQ multiplex PCR. The data show around 330,000 clones, 67% seen once. The data originate from a study of cytotoxic CD8 clonotypes in ibrutinib-treated CLL. Across the whole study: Response was recorded as partial in roughly 24 patients and complete in 2; at median about 64 months, around 14 remained remitted and some 12 had progressed. Findings of the study overall: Contraction or stability on treatment characterized the public clonotypes, which were uncommon. In sustained-remission versus progressing patients, sampling times differed.

Trimming shortened V by 4 bases and J by 1 base, and 17 bases separated the two germline ends. The length of the CDR3 is 17 residues. CDR1 and CDR2 from the germline V gene are SGDLS and YYNGEE. The chain combines TRBV9 with TRBJ2-2; D is unclear. Source: PBMCs, taken after 36 months of ibrutinib treatment. This TCR was recovered from a human donor with chronic lymphocytic leukemia. CDR3 in amino acids: CASSRHPGSQNTGELFF. The CDR3 coding sequence is TGTGCCAGCAGCCGCCACCCGGGCAGTCAGAACACCGGGGAGCTGTTTTTT.